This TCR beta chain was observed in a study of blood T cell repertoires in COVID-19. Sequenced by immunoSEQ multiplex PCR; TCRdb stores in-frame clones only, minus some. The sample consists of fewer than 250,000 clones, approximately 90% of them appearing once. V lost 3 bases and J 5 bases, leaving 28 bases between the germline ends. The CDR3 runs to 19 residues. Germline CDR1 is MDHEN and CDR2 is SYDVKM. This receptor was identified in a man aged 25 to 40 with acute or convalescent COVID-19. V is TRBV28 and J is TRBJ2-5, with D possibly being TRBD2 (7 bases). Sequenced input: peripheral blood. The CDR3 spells CASSFPDGHRGGAWETQYF. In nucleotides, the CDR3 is TGTGCCAGCAGTTTTCCTGACGGCCATCGAGGGGGGGCCTGGGAGACCCAGTACTTC.